This T cell receptor (beta chain) was captured in a study of blood T cell repertoires in COVID-19. Study-wide context: Collection of acute and convalescent COVID-19 samples took place in the United States, Italy and Spain.

Under the authors' procedure: Reference gene primer amplification yielded estimated nucleated cell counts. TCRdb's table, derived via immunoSEQ multiplex PCR, lists solely in-frame clones and lacks some. The D gene and trimming were derived from the DNA, and the V and J assignments and clone size from that table. The data show 220,000 or so clones, with 90% seen just once and about 16% held by the top ten. Individuals aged 18 to 89 years were recruited from around 22 US areas. Cohorts were determined from participant-reported clinical history. The CDR3 covers 11 residues. The V end was cut by 3 bases, the J end by 3 bases, with 5 bases between. Per germline, CDR1 DFQATT and CDR2 SNEGSKA (reference sequence).

The sample taken for sequencing was PBMCs or T cells enriched from blood (not recorded which). V usage is TRBV20-1 and J usage is TRBJ1-1; the D is unclear. This clonotype was obtained from a man aged 30 to 39 who had been exposed to COVID-19. The CDR3 reads CSARPDTEAFF. The CDR3 DNA reads as TGCAGTGCTAGGCCGGACACTGAAGCTTTCTTT.